Below are 15 T cell receptor beta chains sequenced from a single sample in a study of T cell repertoires in cytomegalovirus infection. TCRdb reprocessed the reads via MiXCR and lists one record per CDR3 protein. The table records around 630,000 distinct CDR3 sequences, approximately 24% of them present only once. Sequenced: CD8+ T cells from PBMCs. Receptors originate from a human donor in good health (CMV status not recorded). Some clones in this sample may be carry-over from other donors' samples.

This clonotype has just a few counts. The V and J genes are TRBV5-4 and TRBJ2-5; D may be TRBD1 or TRBD2 (5 bases each). V was pared by 1 base and J by 5 bases, with 18 bases between. The CDR3 is made up of 16 amino acids. Germline assignment: CDR1 SGHNT and CDR2 YYREEE (reference sequence). The CDR3 is CASSLRGAQWGETQYF. The CDR3 DNA reads TGTGCCAGCAGCTTGAGGGGAGCCCAATGGGGGGAGACCCAGTACTTC.

Turning to this clonotype: A read error may be the cause here, since a much bigger clone is one base away. This CDR3 is CASSPVTYNEQFF. In DNA, the CDR3 is TGTGCCAGCAGCCCAGTGACATACAATGAGCAGTTCTTC. The chain uses TRBV6-5 and TRBJ2-1; no definite D call. Trimming left V 6 bases short and J 4 bases short, with 10 bases between. CDR3 length: 13 residues. Germline CDR1 and CDR2: MNHEY and SVGAGI.

The sample holds many counts of this clonotype. The V call is TRBV28, the J call TRBJ2-5, with D hard to call. The CDR3 covers 14 residues. Germline CDR1 and CDR2: MDHEN and SYDVKM. The V end lost 3 bases, the J end lost 1 base, and 9 bases lay between the germline ends. This CDR3 is CASSFDQSQETQYF. For the CDR3, the DNA is TGTGCCAGCAGTTTTGACCAGTCCCAAGAGACCCAGTACTTC.

This clonotype turned up a few times. The V call is TRBV27, the J call TRBJ2-1, with D possibly being TRBD1 or TRBD2 (6 bases each). V lost 5 bases, J lost 0 bases, and 17 bases lay in between. The germline gives CDR1 MNHEY, CDR2 SMNVEV (reference sequence). CDR3 length equals 17 residues. For the CDR3, the DNA is TGTGCCAGCAGTGCCGAGACAGGAGGGGGCTCCTACAATGAGCAGTTCTTC. This encodes CASSAETGGGSYNEQFF.

This clonotype turned up a few times. This chain connects TRBV14 to TRBJ1-2, with unresolved D. This CDR3 contains 14 residues. V gave up 1 base and J gave up 4 bases, with 10 bases separating them. Germline V gene sequence: CDR1 SGHDN, CDR2 FVKESK. CDR3 nucleotides: TGTGCCAGCAGCCAAGGCTTGGCCCCCTATGGCTACACCTTC. Translation gives CASSQGLAPYGYTF. The full variable domain, completed using reference TRBV14 and TRBJ1-2, is EAGVTQFPSHSVIEKGQTVTLRCDPISGHDNLYWYRRVMGKEIKFLLHFVKESKQDESGMPNNRFLAERTGGTYSTLKVQPAELEDSGVYFCASSQGLAPYGYTFGSGTRLTVV.

This chain uses TRBV28 with TRBJ2-5; 11 bases agree with TRBD2. In germline, CDR1 is MDHEN, CDR2 SYDVKM. V was pared by 5 bases and J by 2 bases, with 4 bases of the junction left unmatched. This CDR3 contains 15 residues. CDR3 DNA: TGTGCCAGCAGTCTGACTAGCGGGGTTCAAGAGACCCAGTACTTC. It codes for CASSLTSGVQETQYF.

This clonotype was counted many times. The chain uses TRBV2 and TRBJ2-1; D remains ambiguous. V gave up 1 base and J gave up 2 bases, with 15 bases separating them. The V gene's germline CDR1 is SNHLY and CDR2 FYNNEI. CDR3 length: 17 residues. CDR3 amino acids: CASSEVEALGPYNEQFF. Written as DNA, the CDR3 is TGTGCCAGCAGTGAAGTCGAAGCCCTTGGCCCCTACAATGAGCAGTTCTTC.

This clonotype showed up just a few times. The chain carries TRBV4-3 and TRBJ2-1; 12 positions match TRBD1. Losses at the gene ends were 4 bases for V and 6 bases for J; bases not matched to a gene: 10. Germline values: CDR1 LGHNA, CDR2 YSLEER. The CDR3 totals 17 residues. For the CDR3, the DNA is TGCGCCAGCAGCCGCGACCTCCGGGACAGGGGGCTCAATGAGCAGTTCTTC. Its translation: CASSRDLRDRGLNEQFF.

This clonotype was seen only a few times. V is TRBV19 and J is TRBJ2-1, with D possibly matching TRBD1 (6 bases). Germline V gene data show CDR1 as LNHDA and CDR2 as SQIVND (reference sequence). This CDR3 contains 17 residues. The CDR3 protein is CQTTRSGTRGIYNEQFF. For the CDR3, the DNA is TGTCAGACGACCCGAAGCGGTACCAGGGGTATCTACAATGAGCAGTTCTTC.

The rearrangement links TRBV7-6 to TRBJ1-1, with D tentatively TRBD1 (5 bases). Germline V gene lookup returns CDR1 SGHVS and CDR2 FNYEAQ. This CDR3 is built from 13 residues. The V end lost 5 bases, the J end lost 5 bases, and 12 bases lay between the germline ends. CDR3 nucleotides: TGTGCCAGCAGCCCCGACCAGGGAACTGAAGCTTTCTTT. Encoded protein: CASSPDQGTEAFF.

The chain recombines TRBV5-4 with TRBJ2-3; 7 positions match TRBD1. Looked up from germline, CDR1 is SGHNT and CDR2 is YYREEE (reference sequence). CDR3 size: 15 residues. After removal of 0 bases from V and 4 bases from J, the junction contained 5 bases not matched to a gene. The CDR3 DNA reads as TGTGCCAGCAGCTTGGAAGGGGGCATCCCAGATACGCAGTATTTT. This sequence encodes CASSLEGGIPDTQYF.

This clonotype was seen repeatedly, ten times or more. The genes are TRBV7-9 and TRBJ2-1; D ambiguous. In germline, CDR1 is SEHNR, CDR2 FQNEAQ (reference sequence). The CDR3 runs to 12 residues. Deletions cut 0 bases from V and 9 bases from J, with 6 bases between. The DNA for the CDR3 is TGTGCCAGCAGCTTAGCGCGGCCTGAGCAGTTCTTC. Protein: CASSLARPEQFF.

Many counts were recorded for this clonotype. The genes are TRBV7-8 and TRBJ2-1, with D perhaps being TRBD1 or TRBD2 (6 bases each). CDR3 size: 14 residues. The V and J ends lost 5 bases and 2 bases respectively, with 10 bases between them. Germline V gives CDR1 SGHVS, CDR2 FQNEAQ. The DNA of the CDR3 is TGTGCCAGCAGCCCGGGGGCCCCCTACAATGAGCAGTTCTTC. It codes for CASSPGAPYNEQFF.

The genes are TRBV28 and TRBJ2-7, with 10 positions matching TRBD2. The J segment lost 7 bases and the V segment lost 5 bases, leaving 11 bases of the junction unmatched. Germline lookup yields CDR1 MDHEN and CDR2 SYDVKM. The CDR3 consists of 15 residues. CDR3: CASSPSVSLAGEQYV. For the CDR3, the DNA is TGTGCCAGCAGTCCTTCCGTGTCACTAGCGGGGGAGCAGTACGTC.

The table lists this clonotype with many counts. V and J are TRBV7-8 and TRBJ2-3; D is possibly TRBD1 or TRBD2 (6 bases each). The CDR3 sequence is 16 residues long. With 5 bases removed from V and 2 bases from J, the gap between germline ends came to 17 bases. The germline V gene encodes CDR1 SGHVS and CDR2 FQNEAQ. CDR3 DNA: TGTGCCAGCAGCGGGGGGCCGGGACCGACCACAGATACGCAGTATTTT. Translated: CASSGGPGPTTDTQYF. The whole variable domain, remainder taken from reference TRBV7-8 and TRBJ2-3, is GAGVSQSPRYKVAKRGQDVALRCDPISGHVSLFWYQQALGQGPEFLTYFQNEAQLDKSGLPSDRFFAERPEGSVSTLKIQRTQQEDSAVYLCASSGGPGPTTDTQYFGPGTRLTVL.